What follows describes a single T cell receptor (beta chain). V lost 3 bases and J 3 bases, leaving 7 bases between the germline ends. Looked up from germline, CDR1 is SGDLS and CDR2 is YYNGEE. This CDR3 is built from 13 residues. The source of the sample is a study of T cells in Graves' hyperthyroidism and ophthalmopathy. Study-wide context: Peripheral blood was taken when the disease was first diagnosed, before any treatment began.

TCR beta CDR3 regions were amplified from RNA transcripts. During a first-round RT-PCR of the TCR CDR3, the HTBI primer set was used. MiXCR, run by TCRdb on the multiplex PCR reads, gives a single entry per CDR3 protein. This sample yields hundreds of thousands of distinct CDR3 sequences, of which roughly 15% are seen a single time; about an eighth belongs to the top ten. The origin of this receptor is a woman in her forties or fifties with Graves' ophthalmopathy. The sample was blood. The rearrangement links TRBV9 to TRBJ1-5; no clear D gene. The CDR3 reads CASSAVDNQPQHF. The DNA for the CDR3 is TGTGCCAGCAGCGCGGTAGACAATCAGCCCCAGCATTTT. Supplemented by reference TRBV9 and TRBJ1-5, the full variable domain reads DSGVTQTPKHLITATGQRVTLRCSPRSGDLSVYWYQQSLDQGLQFLIQYYNGEERAKGNILERFSAQQFPDLHSELNLSSLELGDSALYFCASSAVDNQPQHFGDGTRLSIL.